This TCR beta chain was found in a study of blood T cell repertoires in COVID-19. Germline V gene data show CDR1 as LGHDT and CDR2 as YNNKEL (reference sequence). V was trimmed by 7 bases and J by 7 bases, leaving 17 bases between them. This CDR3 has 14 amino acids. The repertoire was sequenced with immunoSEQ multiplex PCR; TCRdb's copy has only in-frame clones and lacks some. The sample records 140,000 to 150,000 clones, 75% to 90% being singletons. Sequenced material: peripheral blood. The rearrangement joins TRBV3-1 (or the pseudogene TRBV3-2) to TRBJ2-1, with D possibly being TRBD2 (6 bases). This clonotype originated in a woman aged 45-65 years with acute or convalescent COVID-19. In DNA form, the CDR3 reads TGTGCCAGCACCTCAATGGGGGGATGGAATGAGCAGTTCTTC. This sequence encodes CASTSMGGWNEQFF.